This TCR beta chain was retrieved from a study of T cells in Graves' hyperthyroidism and ophthalmopathy. Amplification of TCR beta CDR3 regions was performed using RNA transcripts as template. Researchers ran a first-round RT-PCR on the TCR CDR3 using the HTBI primer set. Each CDR3 protein gets one entry after TCRdb re-called the multiplex PCR reads with MiXCR. Here the sample spans about 290,000 distinct CDR3 sequences, 15% to 20% being singletons. Isolation of PBMCs was performed on approximately 10 ml fresh peripheral blood. The CDR3 loop spans 18 amino acids. Germline loops: CDR1 SGHAT, CDR2 FQDESV (reference sequence). The junction had 15 bases not matched to a gene; V was cut back by 1 base and J by 6 bases.

This receptor was taken from an older woman with Graves' ophthalmopathy. The sample was blood. The chain uses TRBV11-1 and TRBJ2-1; 7 bases agree with TRBD1. This chain's CDR3 is CASSLGLRLRDSSNEQFF. CDR3 nucleotide sequence: TGTGCCAGCAGCTTAGGGTTGAGGCTCCGGGACAGTTCCAATGAGCAGTTCTTC.